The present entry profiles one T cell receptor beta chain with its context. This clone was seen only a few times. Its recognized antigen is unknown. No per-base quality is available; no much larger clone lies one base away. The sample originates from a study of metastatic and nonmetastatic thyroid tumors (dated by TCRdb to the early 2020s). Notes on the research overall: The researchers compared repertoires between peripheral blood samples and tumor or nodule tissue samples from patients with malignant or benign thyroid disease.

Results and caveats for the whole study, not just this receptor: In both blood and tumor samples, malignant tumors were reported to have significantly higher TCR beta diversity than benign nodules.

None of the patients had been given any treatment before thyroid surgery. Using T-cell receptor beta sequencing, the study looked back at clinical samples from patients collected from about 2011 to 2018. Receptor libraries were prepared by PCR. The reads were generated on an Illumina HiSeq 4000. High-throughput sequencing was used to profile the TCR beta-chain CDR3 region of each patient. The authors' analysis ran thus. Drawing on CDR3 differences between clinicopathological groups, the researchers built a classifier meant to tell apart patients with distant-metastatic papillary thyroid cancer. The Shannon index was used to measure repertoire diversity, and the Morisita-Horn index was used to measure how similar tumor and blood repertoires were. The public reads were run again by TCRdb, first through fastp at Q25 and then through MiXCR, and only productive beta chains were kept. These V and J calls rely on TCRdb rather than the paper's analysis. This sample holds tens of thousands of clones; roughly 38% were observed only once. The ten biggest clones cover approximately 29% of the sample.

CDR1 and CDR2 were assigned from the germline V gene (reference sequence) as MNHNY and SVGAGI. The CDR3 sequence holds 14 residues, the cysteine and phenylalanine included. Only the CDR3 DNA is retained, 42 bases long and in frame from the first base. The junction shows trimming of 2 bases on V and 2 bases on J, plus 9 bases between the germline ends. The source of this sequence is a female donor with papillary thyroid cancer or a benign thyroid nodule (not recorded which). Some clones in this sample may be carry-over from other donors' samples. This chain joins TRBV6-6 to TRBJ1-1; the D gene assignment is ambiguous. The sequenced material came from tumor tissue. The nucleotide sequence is TGTGCCAGCAGTTACGGTGGGGTTAACACTGAAGCTTTCTTT. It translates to CASSYGGVNTEAFF.